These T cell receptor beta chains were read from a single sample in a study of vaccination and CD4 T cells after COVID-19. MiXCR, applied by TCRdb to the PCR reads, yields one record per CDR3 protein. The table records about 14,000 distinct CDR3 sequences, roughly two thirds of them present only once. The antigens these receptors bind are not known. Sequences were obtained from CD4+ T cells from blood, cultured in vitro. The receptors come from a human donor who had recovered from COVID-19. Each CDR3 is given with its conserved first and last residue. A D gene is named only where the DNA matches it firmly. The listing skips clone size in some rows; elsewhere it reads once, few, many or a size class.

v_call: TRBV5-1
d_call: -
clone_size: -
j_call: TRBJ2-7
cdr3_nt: TGCGCCAGCAGCTTGCCGGGGGTGAACGAGCAGTACTTC
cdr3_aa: CASSLPGVNEQYF

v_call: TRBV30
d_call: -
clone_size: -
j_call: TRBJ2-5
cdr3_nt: TGTGCCTGGAGTAGCCACGGACTGTTATATGAGACCCAGTACTTC
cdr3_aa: CAWSSHGLLYETQYF

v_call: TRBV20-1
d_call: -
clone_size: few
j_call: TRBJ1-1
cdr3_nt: TGCAGTGCTAGAGCATCCGGGATGGAAGCTTTCTTT
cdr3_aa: CSARASGMEAFF

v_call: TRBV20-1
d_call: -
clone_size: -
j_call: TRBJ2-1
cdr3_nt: TGCAGTGCTACTAAGCGGGCCTACAATGAGCAGTTCTTC
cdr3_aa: CSATKRAYNEQFF

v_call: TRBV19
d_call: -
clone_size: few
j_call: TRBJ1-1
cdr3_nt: TGTGCCAGTCGTTACCCTGGGGGGTCACGGGCTGAAGCTTTCTTT
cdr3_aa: CASRYPGGSRAEAFF

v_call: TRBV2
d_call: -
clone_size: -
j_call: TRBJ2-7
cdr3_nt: TGTGCCAGCAGCGGGCAGTACGAGCAGTACTTC
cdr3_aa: CASSGQYEQYF

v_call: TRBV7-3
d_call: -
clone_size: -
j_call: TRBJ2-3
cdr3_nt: TGTGCCAGCAGCTTAGAGGCGGGAAAGGGAGATACGCAGTATTTT
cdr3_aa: CASSLEAGKGDTQYF

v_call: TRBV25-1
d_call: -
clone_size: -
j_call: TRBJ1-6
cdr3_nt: TGTGCCAGTTCCCCGGACGGGGGTTCACCCCTCCACTTT
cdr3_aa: CASSPDGGSPLHF

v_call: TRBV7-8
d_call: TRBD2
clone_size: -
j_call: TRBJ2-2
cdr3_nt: TGTGCCAGCAGCGCCACTAGCGGGAGGGCCTCCACCGGGGAGCTGTTTTTT
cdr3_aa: CASSATSGRASTGELFF

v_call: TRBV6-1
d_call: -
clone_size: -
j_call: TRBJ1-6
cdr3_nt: TGTGCCAGCAGTCTACAAGGCAGAGATTCACCCCTCCACTTT
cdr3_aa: CASSLQGRDSPLHF

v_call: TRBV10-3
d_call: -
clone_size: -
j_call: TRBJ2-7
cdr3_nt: TGTGCCGCGAGCCGGGACATATCCTACGAGCAGTACTTC
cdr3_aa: CAASRDISYEQYF

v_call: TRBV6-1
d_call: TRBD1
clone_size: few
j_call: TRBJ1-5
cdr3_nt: TGTGCCAGCAGTCTTCAGGGGGCAGCGTACAATCAGCCCCAGCATTTT
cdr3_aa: CASSLQGAAYNQPQHF

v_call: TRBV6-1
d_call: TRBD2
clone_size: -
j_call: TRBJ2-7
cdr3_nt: TGTGCCAGCAGTCTCGGGACTAGCGGGACAGGAAGGTACGAGCAGTACTTC
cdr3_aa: CASSLGTSGTGRYEQYF

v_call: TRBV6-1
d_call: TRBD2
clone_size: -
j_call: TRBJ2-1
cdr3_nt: TGTGCCAGCACCGATATTGGGACTAGCGTCACATCGCAGTTCTTC
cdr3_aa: CASTDIGTSVTSQFF

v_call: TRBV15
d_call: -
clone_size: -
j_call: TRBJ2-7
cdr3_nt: TGTGCCACCAGCATTTCAGGGTACGAGCAGTACTTC
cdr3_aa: CATSISGYEQYF

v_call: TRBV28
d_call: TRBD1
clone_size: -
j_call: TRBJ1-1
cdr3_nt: TGTGCCAGCAGTCCCAGGGCAGGGGGGGGCCTAGTCAAGAACACTGAAGCTTTCTTT
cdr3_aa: CASSPRAGGGLVKNTEAFF

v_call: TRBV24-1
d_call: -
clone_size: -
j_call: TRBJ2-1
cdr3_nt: TGTGCCACCCAGGCCGGCTCCTACAATGAGCAGTTCTTC
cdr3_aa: CATQAGSYNEQFF

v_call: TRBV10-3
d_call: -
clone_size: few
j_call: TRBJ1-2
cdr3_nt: TGTGCCATTACCTCCAGGGCGAACTATGGCTACACCTTC
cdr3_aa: CAITSRANYGYTF

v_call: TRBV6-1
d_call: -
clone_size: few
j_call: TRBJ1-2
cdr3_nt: TGTGCCAGCCGGGGCCGGGACACAGACTATGGCTACACCTTC
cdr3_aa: CASRGRDTDYGYTF

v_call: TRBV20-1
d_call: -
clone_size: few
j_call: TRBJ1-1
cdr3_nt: TGCAGTGCTAGGAATGGACGCTTGGAAGGCAACACTGAAGCTTTCTTT
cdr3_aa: CSARNGRLEGNTEAFF

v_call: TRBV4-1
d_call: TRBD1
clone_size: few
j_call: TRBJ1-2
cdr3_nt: TGCGCCAGCAGCCAAGGGGACAGGGAGGACTATGGCTACACCTTC
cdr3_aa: CASSQGDREDYGYTF

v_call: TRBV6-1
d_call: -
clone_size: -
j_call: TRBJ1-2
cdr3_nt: TGTGCCAGCAGTGAAGCGGGTGGCTATGGCTACACCTTC
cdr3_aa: CASSEAGGYGYTF

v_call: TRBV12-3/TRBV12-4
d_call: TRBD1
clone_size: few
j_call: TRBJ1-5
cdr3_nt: TGTGCCAGCACTGGGACAGGAGATCAGCCCCAGCATTTT
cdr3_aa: CASTGTGDQPQHF

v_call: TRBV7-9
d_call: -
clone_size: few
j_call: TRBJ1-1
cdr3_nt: TGTGCCAGCAGGAACTACAGGGCATCTTTGAACACTGAAGCTTTCTTT
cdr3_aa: CASRNYRASLNTEAFF

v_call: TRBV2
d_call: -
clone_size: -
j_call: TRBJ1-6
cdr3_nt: TGTGCCAGCAGTGAATCCCGGAGCTTACGATCACCCCTCCACTTT
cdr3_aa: CASSESRSLRSPLHF

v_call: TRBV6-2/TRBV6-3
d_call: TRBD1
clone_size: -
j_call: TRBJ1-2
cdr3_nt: TGTGCCAGCAGGACAGGGTTCGGTAACTATGGCTACACCTTC
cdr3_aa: CASRTGFGNYGYTF

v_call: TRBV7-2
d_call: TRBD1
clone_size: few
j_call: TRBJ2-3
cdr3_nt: TGTGCCAGCAGCTCCTACAGGGGGAGCACAGATACGCAGTATTTT
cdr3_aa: CASSSYRGSTDTQYF

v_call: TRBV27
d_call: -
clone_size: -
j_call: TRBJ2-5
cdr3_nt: TGTGCCAGCGGACGCCTGGAGACCCAGTACTTC
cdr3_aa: CASGRLETQYF

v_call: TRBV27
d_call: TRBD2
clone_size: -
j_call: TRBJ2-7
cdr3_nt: TGTGCCAGCAGCCGACCCGTTGGGGGGGGGACCTACGAGCAGTACTTC
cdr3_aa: CASSRPVGGGTYEQYF

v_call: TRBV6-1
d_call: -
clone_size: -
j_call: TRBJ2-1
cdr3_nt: TGTGCCAGCGTTGCAGGGAGGTACAATGAGCAGTTCTTC
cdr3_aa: CASVAGRYNEQFF

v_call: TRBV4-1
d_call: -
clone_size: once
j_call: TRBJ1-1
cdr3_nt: TGCGCCAGCAGCCCACCCTTCAACAGGGTTAGTAGGGACACTGAAGCTTTCTTT
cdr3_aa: CASSPPFNRVSRDTEAFF

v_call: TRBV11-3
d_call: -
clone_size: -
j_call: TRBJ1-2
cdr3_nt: TGTGCCAGCAGCTTAGATGAAGGGAGTGGCTACACCTTC
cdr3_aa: CASSLDEGSGYTF

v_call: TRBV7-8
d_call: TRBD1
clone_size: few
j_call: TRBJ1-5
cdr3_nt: TGTGCCAGCAGCTTAGAAAGGACAGGGGCTAATCAGCCCCAGCATTTT
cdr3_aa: CASSLERTGANQPQHF

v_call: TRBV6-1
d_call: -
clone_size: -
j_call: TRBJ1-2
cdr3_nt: TGTGCCAGCAGTACCTCCCGGGCCCCGGGCGCAGGCTACACCTTC
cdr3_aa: CASSTSRAPGAGYTF

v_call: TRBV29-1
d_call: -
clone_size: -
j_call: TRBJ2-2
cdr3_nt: TGCAGCGTTGTCCAGGGTGGGGCCGGGGAGCTGTTTTTT
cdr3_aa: CSVVQGGAGELFF

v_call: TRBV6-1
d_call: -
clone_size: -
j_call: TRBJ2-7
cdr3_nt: TGTGCCAGCAGTGGACTAGGGGTCCCCATAACCTACGAGCAGTACTTC
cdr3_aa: CASSGLGVPITYEQYF